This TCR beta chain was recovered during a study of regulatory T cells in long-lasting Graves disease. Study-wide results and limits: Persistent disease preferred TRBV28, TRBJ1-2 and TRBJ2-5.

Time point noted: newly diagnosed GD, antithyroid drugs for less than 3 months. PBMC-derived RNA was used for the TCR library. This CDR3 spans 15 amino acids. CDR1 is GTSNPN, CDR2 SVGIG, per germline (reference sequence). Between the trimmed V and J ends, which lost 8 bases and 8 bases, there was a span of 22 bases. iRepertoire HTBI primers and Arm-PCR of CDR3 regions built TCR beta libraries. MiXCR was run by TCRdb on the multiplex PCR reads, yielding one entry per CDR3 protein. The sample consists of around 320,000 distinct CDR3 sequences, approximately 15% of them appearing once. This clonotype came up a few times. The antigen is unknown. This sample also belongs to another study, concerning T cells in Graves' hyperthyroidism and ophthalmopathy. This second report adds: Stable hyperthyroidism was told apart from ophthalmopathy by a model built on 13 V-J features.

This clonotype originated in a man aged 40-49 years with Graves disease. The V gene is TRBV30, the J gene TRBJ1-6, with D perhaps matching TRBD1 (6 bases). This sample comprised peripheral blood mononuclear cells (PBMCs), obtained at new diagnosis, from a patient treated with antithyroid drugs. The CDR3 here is CARDERGASYSPLHF. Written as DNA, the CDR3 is TGTGCCCGAGACGAGCGGGGGGCGAGTTATTCACCCCTCCACTTT.